These 14 T cell receptor beta chains share one sample of origin, sequenced in a study of cytomegalovirus exposure and HLA in healthy donors (dated by TCRdb to the late 2010s). Library prep was done by the immunoSEQ multiplex PCR assay. In TCRdb, the immuneACCESS table is reduced to in-frame sequences with V and J assigned. These tables do not hold every clone; where another copy was compared, an unresolved V gene accounts for under half, and the others remain unexplained. Recorded for this sample are 100,000 to 150,000 clones; under 90% of them occurred a single time. The ten biggest clones cover 2% to 2.5% of the sample. The sequencing input was PBMCs. The receptors were sampled from a woman in her late teens or twenties in good health and CMV-seronegative.

This clone has a single count. At the DNA level, this CDR3 is encoded by other sequences in the same sample as well. The rearrangement uses TRBV19 and TRBJ2-7, with a weak D call TRBD1 (6 bases). Germline assignment: CDR1 LNHDA and CDR2 SQIVND (reference sequence). This CDR3 spans 11 amino acids. V lost 4 bases to trimming and J lost 5 bases, with 6 bases between them. CDR3 amino acids: CASSKGDEQYF. The CDR3 bases are TGTGCCAGTAGTAAGGGGGACGAGCAGTACTTC.

J is TRBJ2-3 and V is TRBV5-4; the D is unclear. Per the germline V gene, CDR1 is SGHNT and CDR2 is YYREEE (reference sequence). The CDR3 length is 15 residues. V was cut by 4 bases and J by 2 bases, with 14 bases left in between. The CDR3, as DNA: TGTGCCAGCAGCCCAGGTCCAGCCGACACAGATACGCAGTATTTT. It codes for CASSPGPADTDTQYF.

The chain carries TRBV23-1 and TRBJ2-4, with D unresolved. Being an ORF, TRBV23-1 has a function that is uncertain. Trimming pared 8 bases from V and 0 bases from J, leaving 11 bases between. This CDR3 is 14 amino acids long. The CDR3 sequence: CASPVQVAKNIQYF. For the CDR3, the DNA is TGCGCCAGCCCGGTGCAGGTAGCCAAAAACATTCAGTACTTC.

For the CDR3, the DNA is TGTGCCAGCAGCGTAGGCGGGGGTGGTGTTGAGACCCAGTACTTC. Translation: CASSVGGGGVETQYF. This chain connects TRBV9 to TRBJ2-5, with TRBD2 identical over 7 bases. Germline values: CDR1 SGDLS, CDR2 YYNGEE. CDR3 length equals 15 residues. V lost 0 bases, J lost 5 bases, and 7 bases stayed unmatched.

The chain is built from TRBV28 and TRBJ2-5; D might be TRBD2 (5 bases). The CDR3 has 17 amino acids. V dropped 2 bases and J dropped 3 bases, with 19 bases sitting between them. Germline V gene lookup returns CDR1 MDHEN and CDR2 SYDVKM. CDR3 in DNA: TGTGCCAGCAGTTTACTAATGGGGAGTGTCTTGGAAGAGACCCAGTACTTC. Residues: CASSLLMGSVLEETQYF.

The chain couples TRBV15 to TRBJ2-3; maybe TRBD2 (7 bases). Trimming pared 0 bases from V and 6 bases from J, leaving 10 bases between. Germline V gene data show CDR1 as LNHNV and CDR2 as YYDKDF (reference sequence). The CDR3 sequence is 14 residues long. The CDR3 region is CATSRDGGADTQYF. For the CDR3, the DNA is TGTGCCACCAGCAGAGATGGGGGGGCCGATACGCAGTATTTT.

The chain couples TRBV6-6 to TRBJ2-7, with 10 positions matching TRBD2. Trimming removed 6 bases from V and 3 bases from J; junction bases left unmatched: 11. The CDR3 spans 16 residues. The germline V gene has CDR1 MNHNY and CDR2 SVGAGI (reference sequence). The CDR3 DNA follows: TGTGCCAGCAGGCCCGGGACTAGCGCGACCGGCTACGAGCAGTACTTC. Protein product: CASRPGTSATGYEQYF.

The genes are TRBV28 and TRBJ1-2; weak D call: TRBD1 (6 bases). V gave up 5 bases and J gave up 4 bases, with 14 bases separating them. Germline V gene lookup returns CDR1 MDHEN and CDR2 SYDVKM. The length of the CDR3 is 14 residues. CDR3 sequence: CASSPPPGVYGYTF. CDR3 coding DNA: TGTGCCAGCAGTCCGCCTCCAGGGGTCTATGGCTACACCTTC.

This clone was seen just once. The chain recombines TRBV6-6 with TRBJ1-5, with D possibly matching TRBD1 (5 bases). The CDR3 is 14 amino acids. The ends were cut back, 5 bases at V and 4 bases at J, with 12 bases in the middle. CDR1 and CDR2 (germline): MNHNY, SVGAGI (reference sequence). The CDR3 here is CASSGLGGNQPQHF. DNA for the CDR3: TGTGCCAGCAGTGGGCTCGGGGGAAATCAGCCCCAGCATTTT.

The gene calls are TRBV2 and TRBJ2-7, with D perhaps TRBD1 (6 bases). Germline V gene data show CDR1 as SNHLY and CDR2 as FYNNEI. The CDR3 extends over 13 amino acids. V was trimmed by 8 bases and J by 3 bases, leaving 14 bases between them. CDR3 sequence reads: CASLRDTIYEQYF. The CDR3, as DNA: TGTGCCAGCCTCCGGGACACTATCTACGAGCAGTACTTC.

The V call is TRBV29-1, the J call TRBJ1-2; maybe TRBD1 (6 bases). In germline, CDR1 is SQVTM, CDR2 ANQGSEA. Trimming took 6 bases from V and 4 from J, leaving 12 bases between them. The CDR3 totals 12 residues. Here the CDR3 DNA reads TGCAGCGTGGTACAGGGTGCCTATGGCTACACCTTC. Encoded protein: CSVVQGAYGYTF.

The sample holds one count of this clone. The rearrangement links TRBV18 to TRBJ2-7; 7 bases are shared with TRBD1. The CDR3 is 13 residues long. The germline V gene has CDR1 KGHSH and CDR2 LQKENI. V gave up 3 bases and J gave up 6 bases; unmatched junction bases: 5. The CDR3 sequence is CASSPPTGLEQYF. The DNA for the CDR3 is TGTGCCAGCTCACCCCCGACAGGGCTCGAGCAGTACTTC.

The rearrangement uses TRBV7-2 and TRBJ2-1; TRBD2 aligns across 8 bases. The CDR3 contains 15 residues. CDR1 and CDR2 from the germline V gene are SGHTA and FQGNSA. V gave up 5 bases and J gave up 3 bases; unmatched junction bases: 6. Written as DNA, the CDR3 is TGTGCCAGCAGCCGGGCGGCGGGAGGCTACAATGAGCAGTTCTTC. It encodes CASSRAAGGYNEQFF.

The count of this clone is one. This chain uses TRBV7-9 with TRBJ2-7; maybe TRBD1 (5 bases). CDR3 length equals 11 residues. Germline V gene data show CDR1 as SEHNR and CDR2 as FQNEAQ (reference sequence). The germline V and J ends were trimmed by 8 bases and 2 bases, with 7 bases remaining between them. The chain's CDR3 is CASSGTYEQYF. CDR3 bases: TGTGCCAGCTCAGGGACCTACGAGCAGTACTTC.